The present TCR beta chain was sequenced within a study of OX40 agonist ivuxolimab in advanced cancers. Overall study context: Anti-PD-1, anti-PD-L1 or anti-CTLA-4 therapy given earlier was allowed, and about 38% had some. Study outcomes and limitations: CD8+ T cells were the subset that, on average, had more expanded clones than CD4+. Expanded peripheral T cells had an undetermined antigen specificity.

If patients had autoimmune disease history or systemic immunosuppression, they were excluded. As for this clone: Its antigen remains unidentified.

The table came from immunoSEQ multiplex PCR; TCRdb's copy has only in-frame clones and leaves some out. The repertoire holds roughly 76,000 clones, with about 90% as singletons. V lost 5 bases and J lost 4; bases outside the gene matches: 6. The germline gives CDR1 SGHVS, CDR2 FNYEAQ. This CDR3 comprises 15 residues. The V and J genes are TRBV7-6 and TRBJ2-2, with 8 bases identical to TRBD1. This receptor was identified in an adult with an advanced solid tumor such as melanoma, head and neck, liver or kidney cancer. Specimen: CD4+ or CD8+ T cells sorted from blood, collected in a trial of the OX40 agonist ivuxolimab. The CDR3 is CASSPRTGGTGELFF. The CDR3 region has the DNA TGTGCCAGCAGCCCGCGTACAGGGGGCACCGGGGAGCTGTTTTTT.